A selection of T cell receptor beta chains follows, all from one sample in a study of T cells after yellow fever vaccination. One entry per CDR3 protein results from TCRdb running MiXCR on the 5' RACE reads. The data contain some 130,000 distinct CDR3 sequences, under 7% of them singletons. The source material was CD4+ T cells sorted from PBMCs, sampled 10 days after the yellow fever booster vaccination. These receptors were obtained from a man between 25 and 39 years old who received the YFV17D yellow fever vaccine. The CDR3 runs from the conserved cysteine through the conserved F or W. The D gene is left open where the match is weak. Size is omitted from some rows. Given values are once, few, many or a class for expanded clones.

clone_size	d_call	v_call	j_call	cdr3_nt	cdr3_aa
many	NA	TRBV6-2/TRBV6-3	TRBJ2-3	TGTGCCAGCAGTTGGACCTTAATCACAGATACGCAGTATTTT	CASSWTLITDTQYF
many	TRBD1	TRBV12-3/TRBV12-4	TRBJ2-2	TGTGCCACCAAAATCGGGACAGGGAACACCGGGGAGCTGTTTTTT	CATKIGTGNTGELFF
many	NA	TRBV7-7	TRBJ2-5	TGTGCTAGCAGCCGGGGGAGAGTCGGGGAGACCCAGTACTTC	CASSRGRVGETQYF
NA	NA	TRBV5-1	TRBJ2-5	TGCGCCAGCAGCCCGACCATAGGAGGCGGGGAGACCCAGTACTTC	CASSPTIGGGETQYF
many	NA	TRBV18	TRBJ2-5	TGTGCCAGCTCACCGGTTCTTGGCAGGGCCGAGGAGACCCAGTACTTC	CASSPVLGRAEETQYF
few	NA	TRBV5-5	TRBJ1-1	TGTGCCAGCAGCTTGGCCGGGAGAGCTGAAGCTTTCTTT	CASSLAGRAEAFF
many	NA	TRBV20-1	TRBJ2-1	TGCAGTGCTAGAGATTCAACAGGGCACTTC	CSARDSTGHF
NA	NA	TRBV7-2	TRBJ2-1	TGTGCCAGCAGCCCGCCTCCCTCTTCCTACAATGAGCAGTTCTTC	CASSPPPSSYNEQFF
few	NA	TRBV30	TRBJ2-6	TGTGCCTGGAGTTCGGGGGCGGGTGGGGCCAACGTCCTGACTTTC	CAWSSGAGGANVLTF
many	NA	TRBV4-3	TRBJ1-4	TGCGCCAGCAGCCAAGAGGTAGTAGCAACTAATGAAAAACTGTTTTTT	CASSQEVVATNEKLFF
many	NA	TRBV5-1	TRBJ2-3	TGCGCCAGCAGCCCTGGGCGCGGAAGCACAGATACGCAGTATTTT	CASSPGRGSTDTQYF
many	NA	TRBV7-2	TRBJ2-7	TGTGCCAGCAGCTTAGGTGGGGGGAACGAGCAGTACTTC	CASSLGGGNEQYF
many	NA	TRBV6-1	TRBJ2-7	TGTGCCAGCAGACACCGGGACCCTAGCTCCTACGAGCAGTACTTC	CASRHRDPSSYEQYF
many	NA	TRBV7-2	TRBJ2-7	TGTGCCAGCAGCACCACATCGCGTAACTACGAGCAGTACTTC	CASSTTSRNYEQYF
many	NA	TRBV20-1	TRBJ2-3	TGCAGTGCTCGGACCGTCACCCCGGGCAGCGGCACAGATACGCAGTATTTT	CSARTVTPGSGTDTQYF
many	NA	TRBV5-6	TRBJ1-2	TGTGCCAGCAGCCTTACGGGCCCCTATGGCTACACCTTC	CASSLTGPYGYTF
many	NA	TRBV5-1	TRBJ1-1	TGCGCCAGCAGCTTCATTGAGAACACTGAAGCTTTCTTT	CASSFIENTEAFF
NA	NA	TRBV20-1	TRBJ1-5	TGCCGTGCTAGAGTCGGGACGGATAGCAATCAGCCCCAGCATTTT	CRARVGTDSNQPQHF
many	TRBD2	TRBV7-2	TRBJ2-7	TGTGCCAGCAGCCCCGGGACTATGAGGGAGCAGTACTTC	CASSPGTMREQYF
NA	NA	TRBV20-1	TRBJ1-1	TGCAGTGCCAGAGCGTCTAATGAAGCTTTCTTT	CSARASNEAFF
NA	NA	TRBV6-5	TRBJ2-5	TGTGCCAGCAGTTACGTATCATGGCAGGGGGAGACCCAGTACTTC	CASSYVSWQGETQYF
NA	TRBD1	TRBV5-4	TRBJ2-4	TGTGCCAGCAGCTTACCGGGACAGGGGGAAAACATTCAGTACTTC	CASSLPGQGENIQYF
many	NA	TRBV15	TRBJ2-7	TGTGCCACCAGCAGAGATCTCGGCTACGAGCAGTACTTC	CATSRDLGYEQYF
NA	NA	TRBV5-5	TRBJ1-3	TGTGCCAGCAGCTCCCTTGGGGCTGGAAACACCATATATTTT	CASSSLGAGNTIYF
few	TRBD1	TRBV15	TRBJ2-6	TGTGCCACCAGTCGGGACAGGGCCTCTGGGGCCAACGTCCTGACTTTC	CATSRDRASGANVLTF
NA	NA	TRBV25-1	TRBJ2-7	TGTGCCAGCAGTGCCAGCTACGAGCAGTACTTC	CASSASYEQYF
few	TRBD2	TRBV5-4	TRBJ2-1	TGTGCCAGCAGCTTGGGCGGGACTAGCGGCAACAATGAGCAGTTCTTC	CASSLGGTSGNNEQFF
NA	TRBD1	TRBV7-2	TRBJ1-1	TGTGCCAGCAGCTTTCAGGGGGCATTGACTGAAGCTTTCTTT	CASSFQGALTEAFF
many	NA	TRBV6-5	TRBJ2-2	TGTGCCAGCAGTTACCAGGCTGGGGAGCTGTTTTTT	CASSYQAGELFF
many	NA	TRBV5-6	TRBJ2-5	TGTGCCAGCAGCCTCCCGGGCCTTGATCAAGAGACCCAGTACTTC	CASSLPGLDQETQYF
many	NA	TRBV5-1	TRBJ2-3	TGCGCCAGCAGCGAGGACTCTTATACGCAGTATTTT	CASSEDSYTQYF
few	TRBD2	TRBV7-2	TRBJ2-7	TGTGCCAGCAGCCGAGGACTAGCGGGAGGTTCCTACGAGCAGTACTTC	CASSRGLAGGSYEQYF
many	NA	TRBV3-1	TRBJ1-1	TGTGCCAGCAGCCAAGAACGACTATCAGGGAATAAGGCTTTCTTT	CASSQERLSGNKAFF
many	NA	TRBV7-2	TRBJ2-3	TGTGCCAGCAGCTTAGCGGGAGGACCCACAGATACGCAGTATTTT	CASSLAGGPTDTQYF
few	NA	TRBV20-1	TRBJ2-1	TGCAGTGCTAGTAGTAGCCTAAGCCGCTCCTACAATGAGCAGTTCTTC	CSASSSLSRSYNEQFF
many	TRBD2	TRBV10-3	TRBJ2-5	TGTGCCATCAGTGAGCGAGCGGGAGATGAGACCCAGTACTTC	CAISERAGDETQYF
many	NA	TRBV9	TRBJ2-2	TGTGCCAGCAGCGTAGAGTACCTCGGCGGGCTGTTTTTT	CASSVEYLGGLFF
few	TRBD1	TRBV20-1	TRBJ1-1	TGCAGTGCTAGAGGGACAGGGATTGAAGCTTTCTTT	CSARGTGIEAFF
many	NA	TRBV24-1	TRBJ1-2	TGTGCCACCAGAACTCAGAGATTACCTTCTGGCTACACCTTC	CATRTQRLPSGYTF
few	NA	TRBV7-2	TRBJ1-1	TGTGCCAGCAGCTACGCCAGGGTTGGCGCTGAAGCTTTCTTT	CASSYARVGAEAFF
many	NA	TRBV29-1	TRBJ2-6	TGCAGCGTTGAAGATTTTCTCTCTGGGGCCAACGTCCTGACTTTC	CSVEDFLSGANVLTF
NA	NA	TRBV11-3	TRBJ2-1	TGTGCCAGCAGCGGAACGGAAGGTGAGCAGTTCTTC	CASSGTEGEQFF
many	NA	TRBV12-3/TRBV12-4	TRBJ2-4	TGTGCCAGCAGTTTGTCTGCCGAGGGGGGCATTCAGTACTTC	CASSLSAEGGIQYF
many	TRBD2	TRBV7-2	TRBJ2-7	TGTGCCAGCAGCTCCTCTAGCGGGAGGGTTCCCTACGAGCAGTACTTC	CASSSSSGRVPYEQYF
many	TRBD1	TRBV18	TRBJ2-7	TGTGCCAGCTCACCTCCGACAGGGGTATACGAGCAGTACTTC	CASSPPTGVYEQYF
many	TRBD1	TRBV5-6	TRBJ2-2	TGTGCCACCCTCGAGAGGGGGCGCTCCGGGGAGCTGTTTTTT	CATLERGRSGELFF
many	TRBD2	TRBV11-3	TRBJ2-5	TGTGCCAGCAGCCCCTTTAGCGGGAGAGGAGGAGAGACCCAGTACTTC	CASSPFSGRGGETQYF
few	TRBD2	TRBV5-1	TRBJ2-7	TGCGCCAGCAGCTTGGCCAGATCTAGCGGGAGCTACGAGCAGTACTTC	CASSLARSSGSYEQYF
NA	NA	TRBV10-3	TRBJ2-5	TGTGCCATCAGTGAGGCCCTGTGGAGAGAGACCCAGTACTTC	CAISEALWRETQYF
many	NA	TRBV20-1	TRBJ2-2	TGCAGTGCTAGTCCCATGGGGGTAACCGGGGAGCTGTTTTTT	CSASPMGVTGELFF